This T cell receptor (beta chain) was retrieved from a study of T cells in Graves' hyperthyroidism and ophthalmopathy. Germline CDR1 reads LNHNV; CDR2 reads YYDKDF (reference sequence). The trim removed 5 bases at V and 5 bases at J, leaving 6 bases unmatched. CDR3 length equals 14 residues. A single count supports this clonotype. Among the patients, aged 18 to 65, hyperthyroidism was newly diagnosed and had lasted under 2 months. Regions amplified from RNA transcripts were the TCR beta CDR3 regions. TCR CDR3 regions were first amplified by RT-PCR with HTBI primers. TCRdb ran MiXCR on the multiplex PCR reads and lists one entry per CDR3 protein. The data contain approximately 400,000 distinct CDR3 sequences, approximately 14% of them singletons.

The sequence derives from a woman aged 55-70 years with Graves' hyperthyroidism. The chain has TRBV15 and TRBJ2-5; 9 nucleotides line up with TRBD1. Sequencing was done on a sample of blood. This CDR3 reads CATSRTGVSETQYF. CDR3 DNA sequence: TGTGCCACCAGCCGGACAGGGGTTTCGGAGACCCAGTACTTC.